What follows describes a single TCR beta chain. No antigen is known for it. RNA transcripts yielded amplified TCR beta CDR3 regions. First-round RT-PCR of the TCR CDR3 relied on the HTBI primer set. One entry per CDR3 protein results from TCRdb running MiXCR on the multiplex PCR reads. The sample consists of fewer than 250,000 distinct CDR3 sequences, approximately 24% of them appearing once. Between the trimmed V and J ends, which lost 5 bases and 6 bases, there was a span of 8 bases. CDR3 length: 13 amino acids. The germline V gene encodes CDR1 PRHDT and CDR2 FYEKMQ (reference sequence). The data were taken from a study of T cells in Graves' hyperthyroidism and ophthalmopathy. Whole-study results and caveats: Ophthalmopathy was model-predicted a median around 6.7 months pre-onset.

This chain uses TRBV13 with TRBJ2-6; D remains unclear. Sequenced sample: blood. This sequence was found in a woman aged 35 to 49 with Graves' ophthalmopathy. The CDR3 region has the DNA TGTGCCAGCAGCATCGTCACGGCCAACGTCCTGACTTTC. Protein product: CASSIVTANVLTF.